This T cell receptor beta chain was observed in a study of CD8 T cells in ankylosing spondylitis. Germline V gives CDR1 MNHEY, CDR2 SMNVEV (reference sequence). This CDR3 contains 16 residues. The V and J ends lost 0 bases and 0 bases, in that order; junction bases with no gene match: 5. In its sample, this clonotype was seen a few times. Its specificity is unknown. Libraries for TCR beta were made by quantitative 5'-RACE with molecular barcodes. TCRdb fed the 5' RACE reads into MiXCR, producing one record per CDR3 protein. The sample includes about 360,000 distinct CDR3 sequences, 20% to 25% of them seen just once. Whole-study results and caveats: Disease-linked clones bore a CD8+ phenotype and were relatively rare in peripheral blood. For ankylosing spondylitis blood, a TCR beta motif of 7 to 9 highly homologous variants appeared characteristic.

The source material was blood, either unsorted or a sorted T cell fraction (not recorded which). J is TRBJ2-7 and V is TRBV27; 7 bases agree with TRBD1. This receptor was identified in a male donor with ankylosing spondylitis or in good health (not recorded which). The CDR3 bases are TGTGCCAGCAGTTTATCGTGGGACAGTAGCTCCTACGAGCAGTACTTC. Protein sequence: CASSLSWDSSSYEQYF.